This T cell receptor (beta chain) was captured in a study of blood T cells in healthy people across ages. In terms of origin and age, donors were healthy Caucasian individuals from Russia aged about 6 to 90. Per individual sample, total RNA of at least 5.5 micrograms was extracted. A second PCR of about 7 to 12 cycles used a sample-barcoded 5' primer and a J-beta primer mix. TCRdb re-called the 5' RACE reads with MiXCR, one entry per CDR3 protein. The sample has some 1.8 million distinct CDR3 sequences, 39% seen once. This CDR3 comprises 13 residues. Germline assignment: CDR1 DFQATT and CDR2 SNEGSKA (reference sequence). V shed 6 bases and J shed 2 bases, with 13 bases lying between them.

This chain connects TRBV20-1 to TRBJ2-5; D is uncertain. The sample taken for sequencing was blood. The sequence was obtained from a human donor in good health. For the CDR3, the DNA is TGCAGTGCCGCTGGGGTGGCTCAAGAGACCCAGTACTTC. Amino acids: CSAAGVAQETQYF.